The 31 T cell receptor beta chains listed next were all sequenced from one sample in a study of OX40 agonist ivuxolimab in advanced cancers. Measured with immunoSEQ multiplex PCR; TCRdb has only the in-frame clones, and not every one. The sample lists roughly 90,000 clones; over 85% were seen once. Sample: CD4+ or CD8+ T cells sorted from blood, taken in a trial of the OX40 agonist ivuxolimab. These receptors all come from an adult with an advanced solid tumor such as melanoma, head and neck, liver or kidney cancer.

The chain has TRBV2 and TRBJ2-7; D is undetermined. This CDR3 comprises 11 residues. V was pared by 7 bases and J by 5 bases, with 9 bases between. Germline CDR1 SNHLY, CDR2 FYNNEI. The CDR3 region is CASKFSHEQYF. The DNA for the CDR3 is TGTGCCAGCAAGTTCTCTCACGAGCAGTACTTC.

About this clone: This clone may be a read error of a much larger clone one base away. The rearrangement joins TRBV4-2 to TRBJ2-5, with 8 bases that match TRBD1. This CDR3 has 14 residues. V gave up 4 bases and J gave up 3 bases; unmatched junction bases: 4. Per the germline V gene, CDR1 is LGHNA and CDR2 is YNFKEQ. The CDR3 loop is CASSLGQGEETQYF. CDR3 DNA: TGTGCCAGCAGCCTCGGACAGGGAGAAGAGACCCAGTACTTC.

The chain is built from TRBV5-4 and TRBJ2-1, with D hard to call. From germline, CDR1 is SGHNT and CDR2 YYREEE (reference sequence). V lost 1 base, J lost 6 bases, and 8 bases lay in between. CDR3 length: 13 residues. The CDR3 nucleotides are TGTGCCAGCAGCTTGTCCAGTCGCAATGAGCAGTTCTTC. It translates to CASSLSSRNEQFF. The full variable domain, with the rest looked up from reference TRBV5-4 and TRBJ2-1, is ETGVTQSPTHLIKTRGQQVTLRCSSQSGHNTVSWYQQALGQGPQFIFQYYREEENGRGNFPPRFSGLQFPNYSSELNVNALELDDSALYLCASSLSSRNEQFFGPGTRLTVL.

The V and J genes are TRBV23-1 and TRBJ2-7; TRBD1 is a possible D gene (6 bases). TRBV23-1 is given ORF status, its function remaining uncertain. Between the trimmed V and J ends, which lost 1 base and 3 bases, there was a span of 13 bases. The CDR3 is 15 residues long. CDR3 DNA: TGCGCCAGCAGTCAATATGGTACAGGGAGCTACGAGCAGTACTTC. Its protein is CASSQYGTGSYEQYF.

This chain uses TRBV7-2 with TRBJ2-3, with 7 bases aligning to TRBD2. Germline CDR1 reads SGHTA; CDR2 reads FQGNSA. This CDR3 region has 16 residues. With V trimmed by 3 bases and J by 3 bases, 9 bases remained unmatched. The CDR3 bases are TGTGCCAGCAGCTTTCCCCGCGGGGGTGGGACAGATACGCAGTATTTT. The encoded protein is CASSFPRGGGTDTQYF.

V gene TRBV21-1 combines with J gene TRBJ1-1. TRBV21-1 is a listed pseudogene. The CDR3 runs to 13 residues. In DNA form, the CDR3 reads TGTGCCTGCCAAGATGGGGGGGGCACTGAAGCTTTCTTT. Its protein product is CACQDGGGTEAFF.

This clone showed up just once. V is TRBV6-6 and J is TRBJ2-3, with no clear D. The germline V and J ends were trimmed by 6 bases and 6 bases, with 7 bases remaining between them. The CDR3 has 11 residues. Germline assignment: CDR1 MNHNY and CDR2 SVGAGI (reference sequence). The CDR3 region is CASSPEDTQYF. CDR3 DNA: TGTGCCAGCAGCCCCGAGGATACGCAGTATTTT.

The gene calls are TRBV10-3 and TRBJ2-4; 7 positions agree with TRBD1. In germline, CDR1 is ENHRY, CDR2 SYGVKD. This CDR3 spans 13 amino acids. After removal of 5 bases from V and 8 bases from J, the junction contained 6 bases not matched to a gene. The CDR3 sequence: CAISFDGQDIQYF. CDR3 in DNA: TGTGCCATCAGTTTCGACGGACAGGACATTCAGTACTTC.

This clone was seen a single time. Here the CDR3 reads CAGSTVAETQYF. The CDR3, as DNA: TGTGCCGGGTCGACAGTTGCGGAGACCCAGTACTTC. The chain has TRBV2 and TRBJ2-5; the D gene is possibly TRBD1 (5 bases). V lost 11 bases and J lost 5, with 15 bases in between. Looked up from germline, CDR1 is SNHLY and CDR2 is FYNNEI. The CDR3 is 12 amino acids.

The V gene is TRBV7-2, the J gene TRBJ1-3; no definite D call. CDR1 SGHTA and CDR2 FQGNSA come from the germline V gene. The CDR3 covers 14 residues. Trimming removed 3 bases from V and 0 bases from J, with 6 bases in between. CDR3 in amino acids: CASSLGFSGNTIYF. The CDR3 region has the DNA TGTGCCAGCAGCTTGGGGTTCTCTGGAAACACCATATATTTT.

The rearrangement joins TRBV27 to TRBJ1-3; the D is unclear. V was trimmed by 3 bases and J by 2 bases, leaving 8 bases between them. Germline CDR1 and CDR2: MNHEY and SMNVEV (reference sequence). The CDR3 has 14 amino acids. This CDR3 is CASSLSGTGNTIYF. As DNA, the CDR3 is TGTGCCAGCAGTTTGTCCGGGACTGGAAACACCATATATTTT.

The table lists this clone with a count of one. J is TRBJ2-7 and V is TRBV7-2; D gene unclear. Trimming left V 2 bases short and J 2 bases short, with 16 bases between. This CDR3 is 16 amino acids long. Germline V CDR1 and CDR2: SGHTA, FQGNSA. In DNA form, the CDR3 reads TGTGCCAGCAGCTTATTGTGGAAAACCCCAACCTACGAGCAGTACTTC. Its protein is CASSLLWKTPTYEQYF.

The chain links TRBV6-5 to TRBJ2-1, with TRBD2 matching 12 bases. The CDR3 runs 14 residues. Per the germline V gene, CDR1 is MNHEY and CDR2 is SVGAGI. The J segment lost 9 bases and the V segment lost 8 bases, leaving 8 bases of the junction unmatched. The DNA of the CDR3 is TGTGCCAGCGTGCTAGCGGGGGGGTTGGGTGAGCAGTTCTTC. It yields the protein CASVLAGGLGEQFF.

The gene calls are TRBV7-9 and TRBJ1-4; no definite D call. CDR1 and CDR2 (germline): SEHNR, FQNEAQ (reference sequence). The ends were cut back, 1 base at V and 8 bases at J, with 11 bases in the middle. This CDR3 contains 14 residues. The CDR3 DNA is TGTGCCAGCAGCTTAGAAACGGCAGCGGAAAAACTGTTTTTT. Encoded protein: CASSLETAAEKLFF. Together with reference TRBV7-9 and TRBJ1-4, the CDR3 gives the full variable domain: DTGVSQNPRHKITKRGQNVTFRCDPISEHNRLYWYRQTLGQGPEFLTYFQNEAQLEKSRLLSDRFSAERPKGSFSTLEIQRTEQGDSAMYLCASSLETAAEKLFFGSGTQLSVL.

The DNA of the CDR3 is TGTGCCAGCAGCAACTGGGTTCCTGGAAACACCATATATTTT. Encoded protein: CASSNWVPGNTIYF. The J gene is TRBJ1-3, the V gene TRBV7-2, with D hard to call. CDR1 SGHTA and CDR2 FQGNSA come from the germline V gene. V gave up 5 bases and J gave up 2 bases, with 10 bases separating them. This CDR3 region has 14 residues.

The chain is built from TRBV5-4 and TRBJ2-7, with TRBD1 matching over 12 bases. Germline-derived CDR1 and CDR2 are SGHNT and YYREEE (reference sequence). This CDR3 comprises 14 residues. V lost 3 bases, J lost 9 bases, and 7 bases stayed unmatched. CDR3 protein: CASSSGQGARGQYF. The CDR3 nucleotides are TGTGCCAGCAGCTCGGGACAGGGGGCGAGGGGGCAGTACTTC. Using reference TRBV5-4 and TRBJ2-7 for the parts outside the CDR3, the full variable domain is ETGVTQSPTHLIKTRGQQVTLRCSSQSGHNTVSWYQQALGQGPQFIFQYYREEENGRGNFPPRFSGLQFPNYSSELNVNALELDDSALYLCASSSGQGARGQYFGPGTRLTVT.

This clone was counted only a few times. V and J are TRBV6-5 and TRBJ1-6; D unresolved. Germline CDR1 reads MNHEY; CDR2 reads SVGAGI. The CDR3 covers 11 residues. V was pared by 7 bases and J by 7 bases, with 5 bases between. CDR3 sequence reads: CASTMNSPLHF. Written as DNA, the CDR3 is TGTGCCAGCACAATGAATTCACCCCTCCACTTT.

V and J are TRBV5-6 and TRBJ1-1; D gene uncertain. With 2 bases removed from V and 4 bases from J, the gap between germline ends came to 6 bases. This CDR3 is built from 12 residues. Germline V gives CDR1 SGHDT, CDR2 YYEEEE. CDR3 coding DNA: TGTGCCAGCAGCTTACACGGCACTGAAGCTTTCTTT. This encodes CASSLHGTEAFF.

The rearrangement links TRBV25-1 to TRBJ2-3; D is perhaps TRBD1 (6 bases). The CDR3 contains 14 residues. Germline V CDR1 and CDR2: MGHDK, SYGVNS. Trimming cost V 4 bases and J 2 bases, with 10 bases left between them. CDR3 sequence: CASSAHRVTDTQYF. The CDR3 region has the DNA TGTGCCAGCAGTGCCCACAGGGTCACAGATACGCAGTATTTT.

CDR3 loop: CASISSPGQGNTGELFF. In DNA, the CDR3 is TGTGCCAGCATTAGCTCCCCCGGACAGGGGAACACCGGGGAGCTGTTTTTT. This chain links TRBV28 with TRBJ2-2, with TRBD1 matching 8 bases. The CDR3 totals 17 residues. V was pared by 7 bases and J by 1 base, with 11 bases of the junction left unmatched. Germline assignment: CDR1 MDHEN and CDR2 SYDVKM.

The chain carries TRBV4-3 and TRBJ2-5; D is perhaps TRBD1 or TRBD2 (5 bases each). This CDR3 comprises 14 residues. V shed 0 bases and J shed 3 bases, with 8 bases lying between them. Germline loops: CDR1 LGHNA, CDR2 YSLEER. For the CDR3, the DNA is TGCGCCAGCAGCCAAGATCGAGGGGAAGAGACCCAGTACTTC. Its protein product is CASSQDRGEETQYF.

The chain has TRBV30 and TRBJ1-1; 8 nucleotides line up with TRBD1. The CDR3 has 13 amino acids. CDR1 GTSNPN and CDR2 SVGIG come from the germline V gene (reference sequence). V lost 5 bases to trimming and J lost 3 bases; unmatched junction nucleotides: 5. For the CDR3, the DNA is TGTGCCTGGGCAGGGGGCGATCACACTGAAGCTTTCTTT. This encodes CAWAGGDHTEAFF.

V usage is TRBV28 and J usage is TRBJ2-3; D remains unclear. Trimming left V 6 bases short and J 0 bases short, with 13 bases between. Germline values: CDR1 MDHEN, CDR2 SYDVKM. This CDR3 comprises 15 residues. This CDR3 is CASRGFVASTDTQYF. The DNA of the CDR3 is TGTGCCAGCAGAGGCTTTGTGGCTAGCACAGATACGCAGTATTTT.

V and J are TRBV7-2 and TRBJ2-1; 14 bases line up with TRBD2. Germline CDR1 SGHTA, CDR2 FQGNSA. The CDR3 contains 18 residues. The V gene end was trimmed by 6 bases and the J gene end by 0 bases; junction bases not matched to a gene: 7. For the CDR3, the DNA is TGTGCCAGCAGAGGACTAGCGGGGGGTCGGAGCTCCTACAATGAGCAGTTCTTC. Residues: CASRGLAGGRSSYNEQFF.

The chain employs TRBV11-3 and TRBJ1-1; a weak D match, TRBD1 (5 bases). Germline-derived CDR1 and CDR2 are SGHNT and YENEEA. This CDR3 comprises 13 residues. V dropped 3 bases and J dropped 4 bases, with 9 bases sitting between them. CDR3 nucleotide sequence: TGTGCCAGCAGCTTCTCCGGGGGCACTGAAGCTTTCTTT. It is translated as CASSFSGGTEAFF. The variable domain in full, completed from reference TRBV11-3 and TRBJ1-1, reads EAGVVQSPRYKIIEKKQPVAFWCNPISGHNTLYWYLQNLGQGPELLIRYENEEAVDDSQLPKDRFSAERLKGVDSTLKIQPAELGDSAVYLCASSFSGGTEAFFGQGTRLTVV.

The chain uses TRBV6-4 and TRBJ1-3; tentatively, D is TRBD1 (5 bases). This CDR3 has 15 residues. The germline V and J ends were trimmed by 6 bases and 0 bases, with 12 bases remaining between them. Germline V gene sequence: CDR1 MRHNA, CDR2 SNTAGT. The CDR3 reads CASRGDRRSGNTIYF. CDR3 nucleotides: TGTGCCAGCAGAGGGGACCGACGCTCTGGAAACACCATATATTTT.

The chain recombines TRBV7-2 with TRBJ2-5, with TRBD2 as a possible D gene (6 bases). This CDR3 has 15 residues. V was pared by 5 bases and J by 5 bases, with 18 bases between. From germline, CDR1 is SGHTA and CDR2 FQGNSA. CDR3 residues: CASSPYLAPRETQYF. The CDR3 DNA follows: TGTGCCAGCAGCCCGTACCTAGCGCCCCGGGAGACCCAGTACTTC.

The J gene is TRBJ2-3, the V gene TRBV7-9, with D possibly TRBD1 on 7 matching bases. The germline V and J ends were trimmed by 7 bases and 4 bases, with 12 bases remaining between them. Germline lookup yields CDR1 SEHNR and CDR2 FQNEAQ (reference sequence). The CDR3 spans 13 residues. The CDR3 region is CASTTRGADTQYF. The DNA of the CDR3 is TGTGCCAGCACCACCAGGGGGGCAGATACGCAGTATTTT.

The CDR3 coding sequence is TGCGCCAGCAGCCAAGAAACCCCAGGGGGAGGGCAGTTCTTC. Amino acids: CASSQETPGGGQFF. V and J are TRBV4-3 and TRBJ2-1; TRBD1 is a possible D gene (7 bases). Trimming removed 0 bases at V and 12 bases at J, with 15 bases between. The germline V gene encodes CDR1 LGHNA and CDR2 YSLEER. This CDR3 has 14 amino acids.

This rearrangement joins TRBV18 to TRBJ2-5, with D uncertain. V lost 3 bases and J 0 bases, leaving 11 bases between the germline ends. Per germline, CDR1 KGHSH and CDR2 LQKENI. The CDR3 sequence is 15 residues long. The CDR3 DNA follows: TGTGCCAGCTCACCCACCTCCCAGTACCAAGAGACCCAGTACTTC. This encodes CASSPTSQYQETQYF.

V usage is TRBV5-4 and J usage is TRBJ2-7, with D perhaps given as TRBD1 or TRBD2 (5 bases each). The CDR3 loop spans 15 amino acids. The V and J ends lost 3 bases and 2 bases respectively, with 15 bases between them. Germline CDR1 is SGHNT and CDR2 is YYREEE (reference sequence). The DNA of the CDR3 is TGTGCCAGCAGCTGGGGTAGTGGGGGACCCTACGAGCAGTACTTC. This encodes CASSWGSGGPYEQYF.